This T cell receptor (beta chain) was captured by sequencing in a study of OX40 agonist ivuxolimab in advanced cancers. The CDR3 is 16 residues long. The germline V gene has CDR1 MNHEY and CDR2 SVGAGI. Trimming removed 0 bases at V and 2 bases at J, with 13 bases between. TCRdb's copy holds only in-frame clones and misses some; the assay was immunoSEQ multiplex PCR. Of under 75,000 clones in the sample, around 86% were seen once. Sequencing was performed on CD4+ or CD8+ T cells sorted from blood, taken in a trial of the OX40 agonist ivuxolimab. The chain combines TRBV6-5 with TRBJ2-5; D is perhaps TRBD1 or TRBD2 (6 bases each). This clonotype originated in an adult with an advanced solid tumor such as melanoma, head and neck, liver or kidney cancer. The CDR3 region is CASSYSGRGLQETQYF. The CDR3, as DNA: TGTGCCAGCAGTTACTCTGGCCGGGGGCTGCAAGAGACCCAGTACTTC.